The 15 T cell receptor beta chains reported below all come from one sample, sequenced in a study of T cells in Graves' hyperthyroidism and ophthalmopathy (dated by TCRdb to the late 2010s). The receptor library was made with multiplex PCR. Sequenced using an Illumina HiSeq 2000. Amplification of TCR beta CDR3 regions was carried out from RNA transcripts. For the first round of RT-PCR on the TCR CDR3, the HTBI primer set was used together with the Qiagen OneStep RT-PCR kit. TCRdb passed the public sequencing reads through fastp at Q25 and MiXCR, retaining productive beta sequences. Identical CDR3 proteins give one entry, which carries the most common genes and DNA. The sample table lists hundreds of thousands of distinct CDR3 sequences, roughly 14% of them with a count of one. The leading ten clones occupy approximately 13% of the sample. Source material: blood. The receptor source for this set is a man aged 18 to 35 with Graves' ophthalmopathy.

The chain employs TRBV6-5 and TRBJ2-1, with 11 bases matching TRBD2. Germline CDR1 MNHEY, CDR2 SVGAGI. V lost 2 bases, J lost 7 bases, and 1 base stayed unmatched. The CDR3 spans 14 residues. As DNA, the CDR3 is TGTGCCAGCAGTTACACTAGCGGGAGTAATGAGCAGTTCTTC. This codes for CASSYTSGSNEQFF.

This sequence joins TRBV6-1 and TRBJ2-1; 9 nucleotides agree with TRBD2. J was trimmed by 8 bases and V by 6 bases; bases with no gene match: 14. Germline assignment: CDR1 MNHNS and CDR2 SASEGT. This CDR3 comprises 16 residues. CDR3 DNA: TGTGCCAGCAGCGCTGGGACTAGCCTCACCCTCCATGAGCAGTTCTTC. This encodes CASSAGTSLTLHEQFF.

This clonotype was detected ten times or more. The chain couples TRBV6-2 or TRBV6-3 to TRBJ2-7; tentatively, D is TRBD1 (5 bases). The CDR3 is 13 amino acids. The ends were cut back, 6 bases at V and 1 base at J, with 10 bases in the middle. From germline, CDR1 is MNHEY and CDR2 SVGEGT. The DNA for the CDR3 is TGTGCCAGCAGCCGAACAGGATCCTACGAGCAGTACTTC. It translates to CASSRTGSYEQYF.

This clonotype has a count of ten or more. The chain uses TRBV7-8 and TRBJ2-4, with D unclear. CDR1 and CDR2 from the germline V gene are SGHVS and FQNEAQ. Trimming shortened V by 0 bases and J by 0 bases, and 9 bases separated the two germline ends. The CDR3 covers 16 residues. The DNA for the CDR3 is TGTGCCAGCAGCTTAGCACCGGCGTTAGCCAAAAACATTCAGTACTTC. Its protein is CASSLAPALAKNIQYF.

On this clonotype: With a much larger clone just one base away, this may be a read error. J is TRBJ1-3 and V is TRBV30; D is uncertain. The V gene's germline CDR1 is GTSNPN and CDR2 SVGIG (reference sequence). This CDR3 spans 15 amino acids. This chain's CDR3 is CAWSAPGDSGDTIYF. The DNA of the CDR3 is TGTGCCTGGAGTGCCCCAGGTGACTCTGGAGACACCATATATTTT.

The chain employs TRBV6-1 and TRBJ1-1; 9 nucleotides agree with TRBD1. The germline V gene encodes CDR1 MNHNS and CDR2 SASEGT. The CDR3 has 15 amino acids. The V segment lost 4 bases and the J segment 2 bases; nucleotides outside the gene matches: 5. In nucleotides, the CDR3 is TGTGCCAGCAGTGTACAGGGGGCGGAAAACACTGAAGCTTTCTTT. This sequence encodes CASSVQGAENTEAFF.

There are a few counts of this clonotype. The chain carries TRBV4-1 and TRBJ1-3; maybe TRBD1 (6 bases). Trimming cost V 8 bases and J 8 bases, with 16 bases left between them. The germline V gene encodes CDR1 MGHRA and CDR2 YSYEKL. CDR3 length equals 13 residues. The DNA for the CDR3 is TGCGCCAGCGCTACGAGGGGGGGATACACCATATATTTT. Translation: CASATRGGYTIYF.

V and J are TRBV7-9 and TRBJ1-2, with 8 bases lining up with TRBD1. CDR1 is SEHNR, CDR2 FQNEAQ, per germline (reference sequence). The CDR3 sequence is 14 residues long. J lost 6 bases, V lost 4 bases, and 7 bases had no gene match. CDR3 residues: CASSSGTGWHGYTF. CDR3 nucleotide sequence: TGTGCCAGCAGCTCTGGGACAGGCTGGCATGGCTACACCTTC.

This chain connects TRBV15 to TRBJ1-2, with D possibly being TRBD1 (5 bases). Germline assignment: CDR1 LNHNV and CDR2 YYDKDF (reference sequence). CDR3 length equals 13 residues. The V and J ends lost 1 base and 6 bases respectively, with 9 bases between them. CDR3 in DNA: TGTGCCACCAGCAGAGGGGGGAAGGATGGCTACACCTTC. Its protein product is CATSRGGKDGYTF.

The chain recombines TRBV19 with TRBJ1-6, with a possible D match to TRBD1 (5 bases). V was clipped by 3 bases and J by 5 bases, with 11 bases between them. Germline lookup yields CDR1 LNHDA and CDR2 SQIVND (reference sequence). This CDR3 has 15 residues. This chain's CDR3 is CASSIGGWNNSPLHF. CDR3 bases: TGTGCCAGTAGTATTGGGGGTTGGAATAATTCACCCCTCCACTTT.

In its sample, this clonotype was seen a few times. The chain employs TRBV3-1 and TRBJ1-6, with 9 nucleotides matching TRBD1. The CDR3 length is 16 residues. Losses at the gene ends were 3 bases for V and 10 bases for J; bases not matched to a gene: 10. Germline assignment: CDR1 LGHDT and CDR2 YNNKEL (reference sequence). The CDR3 region has the DNA TGTGCCAGCAGCCAGAGAACCGGACAGGGGAGCTCACCCCTCCACTTT. This sequence encodes CASSQRTGQGSSPLHF. The complete variable domain, with remaining parts taken from reference TRBV3-1 and TRBJ1-6, reads DTAVSQTPKYLVTQMGNDKSIKCEQNLGHDTMYWYKQDSKKFLKIMFSYNNKELIINETVPNRFSPKSPDKAHLNLHINSLELGDSAVYFCASSQRTGQGSSPLHFGNGTRLTVT.

The chain employs TRBV29-1 and TRBJ1-5; the match to TRBD1 covers 7 bases. The J segment lost 11 bases and the V segment lost 4 bases, leaving 11 bases of the junction unmatched. The CDR3 covers 13 residues. The germline CDR1 and CDR2 sequences are SQVTM and ANQGSEA. CDR3 sequence reads: CSVGGAGGETQHF. The CDR3 bases are TGCAGCGTTGGTGGGGCAGGGGGGGAGACCCAGCATTTT.

This clonotype has at least ten counts. This CDR3 reads CASRGDTEKLFF. In DNA, the CDR3 is TGTGCCAGCAGGGGGGATACTGAAAAACTGTTTTTT. The chain carries TRBV12-3 or TRBV12-4 and TRBJ1-4, with D perhaps matching TRBD1 (5 bases). Trimming took 6 bases from V and 7 from J, leaving 9 bases between them. This CDR3 region has 12 residues.

In this sample, this clonotype turned up many times. The chain is built from TRBV12-3 or TRBV12-4 and TRBJ2-5; 10 nucleotides align to TRBD2. This CDR3 contains 14 residues. J gave up 5 bases and V 7 bases, and 7 bases lay outside the gene matches. Written as DNA, the CDR3 is TGTGCCAGCAAGGAGCGGGGGGGCCAGGAGACCCAGTACTTC. This codes for CASKERGGQETQYF.

The chain carries TRBV6-2 or TRBV6-3 and TRBJ2-3, with 9 nucleotides matching TRBD2. The CDR3 is 14 residues long. CDR1 is MNHEY, CDR2 SVGEGT, per germline. V lost 11 bases, J lost 2 bases, and 8 bases stayed unmatched. The CDR3 sequence is CAGTVAGVTDTQYF. CDR3 sequence (DNA): TGTGCCGGTACAGTAGCGGGGGTCACAGATACGCAGTATTTT.